These 31 T cell receptor beta chains share one sample of origin, sequenced in a study of glioma-infiltrating T cells after dendritic cell vaccination. Clones were sequenced by immunoSEQ multiplex PCR, and TCRdb holds only the in-frame ones, with some missing. The data show around 58,000 clones, with more than 75% seen just once and 7% to 10% held by the top ten. The source material was blood, sampled before dendritic cell vaccination. All receptors derive from a human donor with glioblastoma.

The gene calls are TRBV18 and TRBJ2-7, with D possibly TRBD1 on 6 matching bases. V was shortened by 2 bases and J by 0 bases, with 14 bases between the two germline ends. The CDR3 consists of 16 residues. CDR1 is KGHSH and CDR2 is LQKENI in the germline V gene. CDR3 sequence reads: CASSPLQGSFSYEQYF. The CDR3 DNA follows: TGTGCCAGCTCACCATTACAGGGCTCTTTCTCCTACGAGCAGTACTTC.

The chain joins TRBV19 to TRBJ2-1; D remains unclear. Germline-derived CDR1 and CDR2 are LNHDA and SQIVND (reference sequence). This CDR3 has 12 residues. The V end lost 4 bases, the J end lost 9 bases, and 10 bases lay between the germline ends. CDR3 region: CASSTVRGEQFF. CDR3 bases: TGTGCCAGTAGTACCGTTCGAGGTGAGCAGTTCTTC.

The chain combines TRBV6-4 with TRBJ2-1; 11 nucleotides align to TRBD2. The CDR3 is made up of 15 amino acids. Germline V gene lookup returns CDR1 MRHNA and CDR2 SNTAGT. V dropped 8 bases and J dropped 9; count of bases not matched to a gene: 12. The CDR3 DNA reads as TGTGCCAGCCGTCGAAAGGCTAGCGGGGGGAGTGAGCAGTTCTTC. It codes for CASRRKASGGSEQFF.

V usage is TRBV19 and J usage is TRBJ1-2; D ambiguous. V lost 3 bases to trimming and J lost 3 bases, with 20 bases between them. In germline, CDR1 is LNHDA, CDR2 SQIVND (reference sequence). The CDR3 covers 17 residues. Written as DNA, the CDR3 is TGTGCCAGTAGTATGTCCTTCCCCCAAGGAGGGTACTATGGCTACACCTTC. Protein product: CASSMSFPQGGYYGYTF.

The V gene is TRBV5-1, the J gene TRBJ2-5, with 7 bases lining up with TRBD2. The CDR3 is made up of 15 amino acids. V lost 6 bases to trimming and J lost 0 bases; unmatched junction nucleotides: 8. Germline CDR1 is SGHRS and CDR2 is YFSETQ. The CDR3, as DNA: TGCGCCAGCACCGGGGAGGGTGGGGACCAAGAGACCCAGTACTTC. This gives the protein CASTGEGGDQETQYF.

V is TRBV15 and J is TRBJ2-1, with unresolved D. The germline V gene has CDR1 LNHNV and CDR2 YYDKDF (reference sequence). Trimming removed 4 bases from V and 6 bases from J, with 13 bases in between. The CDR3 totals 14 residues. CDR3 coding DNA: TGTGCCACCAGCACACGGAGTTTGGGCAATGAGCAGTTCTTC. Its translation: CATSTRSLGNEQFF.

Concerning this clone itself: Its ends do not fully match the called genes, so a read error is possible. J is TRBJ2-1 and V is TRBV7-7; TRBD2 aligns across 14 bases. The CDR3 loop spans 16 amino acids. In germline, CDR1 is SSHAT, CDR2 FNYEAQ (reference sequence). The CDR3 loop is CASSEGGLAGGNEQFF. Written as DNA, the CDR3 is TGTGCTAGCAGCGAAGGCGGACTAGCGGGGGGTAATGAGCAGTTCTTC.

This clone came up once. The chain uses TRBV23-1 and TRBJ1-1; D not resolved. TRBV23-1 is identified as an open reading frame with a role that is uncertain. This CDR3 has 14 residues. V was shortened by 0 bases and J by 7 bases, with 12 bases between the two germline ends. CDR3 bases: TGCGCCAGCAGTCAATCCTTAAGGAGATGTGAAGCTTTCTTT. Its protein product is CASSQSLRRCEAFF.

This clone was counted once. This CDR3 is CASSQAARNTGELFF. For the CDR3, the DNA is TGTGCCAGCTCACAAGCTGCAAGAAACACCGGGGAGCTGTTTTTT. The chain has TRBV18 and TRBJ2-2, with D unresolved. V lost 4 bases and J lost 2, with 11 bases in between. Germline V gene sequence: CDR1 KGHSH, CDR2 LQKENI. This CDR3 comprises 15 residues.

The V gene is TRBV6-1, the J gene TRBJ1-6, with unresolved D. The CDR3 loop spans 13 amino acids. Germline lookup yields CDR1 MNHNS and CDR2 SASEGT. Trimming took 9 bases from V and 11 from J, leaving 17 bases between them. The CDR3 region has the DNA TGTGCCAGTCTACCCGACGGCCAGGCACCCCTCCACTTT. The encoded protein is CASLPDGQAPLHF.

This chain uses TRBV19 with TRBJ2-1, with D tentatively TRBD2 (5 bases). Germline V gene sequence: CDR1 LNHDA, CDR2 SQIVND (reference sequence). The CDR3 has 13 residues. The V gene lost 7 bases and the J gene lost 3 bases, with 10 bases spanning the gap. CDR3 residues: CASTGDYYNEQFF. The DNA of the CDR3 is TGTGCCAGTACAGGCGACTACTACAATGAGCAGTTCTTC.

V gene TRBV5-8 combines with J gene TRBJ1-6, with 9 bases aligning to TRBD1. Per the germline V gene, CDR1 is SGHTS and CDR2 is YDEGEE. CDR3 length: 15 residues. Germline trimming cut 6 bases from V and 13 bases from J; bases unmatched to any gene: 14. The CDR3 DNA is TGTGCCAGCACCCGGTTGAGGGACAGGGCCTCCCCCCTCCACTTT. Amino acids: CASTRLRDRASPLHF.

V usage is TRBV5-1 and J usage is TRBJ2-5; unclear D gene. This CDR3 spans 12 amino acids. V was pared by 1 base and J by 5 bases, with 6 bases between. Germline CDR1 reads SGHRS; CDR2 reads YFSETQ. CDR3 nucleotide sequence: TGCGCCAGCAGCTTGTTGAGTGAGACCCAGTACTTC. This translates into CASSLLSETQYF.

The V gene is TRBV5-4, the J gene TRBJ2-3, with 8 nucleotides matching TRBD2. The CDR3 has 15 residues. The germline V gene encodes CDR1 SGHNT and CDR2 YYREEE (reference sequence). Trimming took 0 bases from V and 5 from J; bases not matched to a gene: 5. The CDR3 protein is CASSLGRGAGDTQYF. In nucleotides, the CDR3 is TGTGCCAGCAGCTTGGGGCGGGGGGCAGGAGATACGCAGTATTTT.

The count of this clone is one. This rearrangement joins TRBV18 to TRBJ2-6; D not certain. In germline, CDR1 is KGHSH, CDR2 LQKENI. Trimming left V 5 bases short and J 4 bases short, with 12 bases between. The length of the CDR3 is 15 residues. In DNA, the CDR3 is TGTGCCAGCTCAGTTCGCGAGTCCGGGGCCAACGTCCTGACTTTC. Translation: CASSVRESGANVLTF.

The rearrangement uses TRBV30 and TRBJ1-5; a possible D gene is TRBD1 (6 bases). Germline V gene sequence: CDR1 GTSNPN, CDR2 SVGIG (reference sequence). This CDR3 comprises 14 residues. V lost 0 bases and J 2 bases, leaving 8 bases between the germline ends. In DNA form, the CDR3 reads TGTGCCTGGAGTGTCCAGGGGCGCAATCAGCCCCAGCATTTT. It encodes CAWSVQGRNQPQHF.

The chain employs TRBV5-5 and TRBJ2-7, with D perhaps TRBD1 (5 bases). Trimming took 3 bases from V and 3 from J, leaving 10 bases between them. Germline loops: CDR1 SGHKS, CDR2 YYEKEE (reference sequence). There are 13 residues in the CDR3. The CDR3 is CASSSGFIYEQYF. The CDR3 DNA follows: TGTGCCAGCAGCTCAGGGTTTATCTACGAGCAGTACTTC.

The count of this clone is one. The V and J genes are TRBV7-9 and TRBJ2-1; no definite D call. Germline values: CDR1 SEHNR, CDR2 FQNEAQ (reference sequence). This CDR3 is 14 amino acids long. Trimming removed 1 base from V and 0 bases from J, with 4 bases in between. The CDR3 is CASSLGSSYNEQFF. In nucleotides, the CDR3 is TGTGCCAGCAGCTTAGGGAGCTCCTACAATGAGCAGTTCTTC.

The chain recombines TRBV10-3 with TRBJ1-1, with D perhaps TRBD1 (5 bases). V was shortened by 6 bases and J by 1 base, with 18 bases between the two germline ends. The germline gives CDR1 ENHRY, CDR2 SYGVKD. CDR3 length: 16 residues. Here the CDR3 DNA reads TGTGCCATCAGATTCTCCGCCACCGGGGGGAACACTGAAGCTTTCTTT. This sequence encodes CAIRFSATGGNTEAFF.

This clone showed up just a few times. The V and J genes are TRBV15 and TRBJ1-4, with D tentatively TRBD1 (5 bases). Germline CDR1 and CDR2: LNHNV and YYDKDF (reference sequence). V lost 3 bases and J lost 10, with 18 bases in between. This CDR3 contains 15 residues. The CDR3 reads CATSSNMGGIVKLFF. CDR3 sequence (DNA): TGTGCCACCAGCAGTAATATGGGGGGTATCGTAAAACTGTTTTTT.

This clone was picked up a small number of times. The rearrangement joins TRBV7-6 to TRBJ1-2; D unresolved. Per germline, CDR1 SGHVS and CDR2 FNYEAQ. Trimming shortened V by 2 bases and J by 10 bases, and 14 bases separated the two germline ends. This CDR3 contains 13 residues. DNA of the CDR3: TGTGCCAGCAGCTTACGTCCGGGGTTAGACTACACCTTC. It translates to CASSLRPGLDYTF.

This CDR3 reads CSARPRGAVETQYF. In nucleotides, the CDR3 is TGCAGCGCACGGCCCCGGGGGGCCGTCGAGACCCAGTACTTC. The gene calls are TRBV29-1 and TRBJ2-5, with D perhaps TRBD2 (7 bases). This CDR3 has 14 residues. Germline V gene sequence: CDR1 SQVTM, CDR2 ANQGSEA. V was trimmed by 7 bases and J by 5 bases, leaving 20 bases between them. The variable domain in full, completed from reference TRBV29-1 and TRBJ2-5, reads SAVISQKPSRDICQRGTSLTIQCQVDSQVTMMFWYRQQPGQSLTLIATANQGSEATYESGFVIDKFPISRPNLTFSTLTVSNMSPEDSSIYLCSARPRGAVETQYFGPGTRLLVL.

This chain links TRBV30 with TRBJ2-7; 8 bases align to TRBD1. The CDR3 covers 12 residues. V gave up 3 bases and J gave up 11 bases; unmatched junction bases: 9. Germline-derived CDR1 and CDR2 are GTSNPN and SVGIG (reference sequence). This chain's CDR3 is CAWSRGRTGKYF. In DNA form, the CDR3 reads TGTGCCTGGAGCAGGGGGAGGACAGGGAAGTACTTC.

This clone was counted a few times. J is TRBJ1-2 and V is TRBV5-1; D is possibly TRBD1 (5 bases). Germline V CDR1 and CDR2: SGHRS, YFSETQ. This CDR3 contains 13 residues. V was trimmed by 2 bases and J by 3 bases, leaving 8 bases between them. This CDR3 reads CASSFGGDYGYTF. The CDR3 DNA is TGCGCCAGCAGCTTTGGAGGGGACTATGGCTACACCTTC. Based on the CDR3 plus reference TRBV5-1 and TRBJ1-2, the full variable domain is KAGVTQTPRYLIKTRGQQVTLSCSPISGHRSVSWYQQTPGQGLQFLFEYFSETQRNKGNFPGRFSGRQFSNSRSEMNVSTLELGDSALYLCASSFGGDYGYTFGSGTRLTVV.

The chain combines TRBV28 with TRBJ1-5; D ambiguous. V was trimmed by 5 bases and J by 2 bases, leaving 13 bases between them. This CDR3 is built from 15 residues. CDR1 and CDR2 (germline): MDHEN, SYDVKM. CDR3 protein: CASSLRKGGNQPQHF. Here the CDR3 DNA reads TGTGCCAGCAGTCTCAGGAAAGGTGGCAATCAGCCCCAGCATTTT.

The rearrangement uses TRBV2 and TRBJ2-2; D ambiguous. CDR3 length: 11 residues. CDR1 and CDR2 from the germline V gene are SNHLY and FYNNEI. The V and J ends lost 10 bases and 4 bases respectively, with 7 bases between them. The CDR3 DNA sequence: TGTGCCACCTACCTCACCGGGGAGCTGTTTTTT. Amino acid sequence: CATYLTGELFF.

The rearrangement links TRBV5-1 to TRBJ2-1; D might be TRBD2 (5 bases). The length of the CDR3 is 15 residues. The V and J ends lost 0 bases and 2 bases respectively, with 9 bases between them. The V gene's germline CDR1 is SGHRS and CDR2 YFSETQ. CDR3: CASSLEGSTYNEQFF. The CDR3 DNA follows: TGCGCCAGCAGCTTGGAAGGGAGCACCTACAATGAGCAGTTCTTC.

V gene TRBV9 combines with J gene TRBJ1-1, with D perhaps matching TRBD1 (6 bases). V lost 3 bases and J lost 6, with 15 bases in between. The CDR3 runs to 14 residues. In germline, CDR1 is SGDLS, CDR2 YYNGEE. The CDR3 DNA sequence: TGTGCCAGCAGCGCCCGGACAGAAGGGGCTGAAGCTTTCTTT. It is translated as CASSARTEGAEAFF.

V usage is TRBV11-2 and J usage is TRBJ2-1, with no clear D. This CDR3 comprises 12 residues. Germline lookup yields CDR1 SGHAT and CDR2 FQNNGV. V lost 2 bases and J lost 13, with 12 bases in between. CDR3 DNA sequence: TGTGCCAGCAGCTTACAGTCTCGAATACAGTTCTTC. It translates to CASSLQSRIQFF.

This CDR3 is CSVTPGSTEAFF. CDR3 DNA: TGCAGCGTCACACCGGGAAGCACTGAAGCTTTCTTT. The chain combines TRBV29-1 with TRBJ1-1; no reliable D call. This CDR3 region has 12 residues. Germline V gene sequence: CDR1 SQVTM, CDR2 ANQGSEA. V was clipped by 6 bases and J by 4 bases, with 12 bases between them.

The V gene is TRBV7-2, the J gene TRBJ1-4, with 7 bases fitting TRBD1. Looked up from germline, CDR1 is SGHTA and CDR2 is FQGNSA. The CDR3 runs to 13 residues. The trim removed 8 bases at V and 6 bases at J, leaving 6 bases unmatched. The CDR3 DNA follows: TGTGCCAGCTCTAGGGGGACAGATGAAAAACTGTTTTTT. This encodes CASSRGTDEKLFF.